The clone carrying this T cell receptor beta chain qualifies as medium-sized. The antigen is unknown. The V end was cut by 3 bases, the J end by 0 bases, with 6 bases between. Germline V gives CDR1 ENHRY, CDR2 SYGVKD. There are 14 residues in the CDR3. The data are from a study of persistence of HIV-infected CD4 T cells. The immunoSEQ assay was version 4, run in survey mode. Only in-frame clones appear in the TCRdb table, and some are missing; sequencing was by immunoSEQ multiplex PCR. The sample lists tens of thousands of clones, around 75% occurring once. Study-level findings and limits: Within sorted populations, more oligoclonal TCRs accompanied more oligoclonal proviruses.

Lysates of CMV-infected fibroblasts at around 9.8 ug/mL stimulated these cells. Memory cells lacking CD40L and CD69 with high CD45RO were sorted. Plasma HIV-1 RNA stayed below 50 copies/mL for at least 4 years. Stimulated PBMCs had first been depleted of CD8+ T cells. The material sequenced was CD4+ T cells sorted from PBMCs after approximately 18-hour stimulation, taken from a patient who received antiretroviral therapy. The V gene is TRBV10-3, the J gene TRBJ2-4; D unclear. The TCR sequence derives from an adult man with HIV who was CMV-seropositive. The CDR3 is CAISEGLAKNIQYF. Here the CDR3 DNA reads TGTGCCATCAGTGAAGGATTAGCCAAAAACATTCAGTACTTC.